These 7 T cell receptor beta chains came from one sample sequenced in a study of T cell responses to AZD1222 COVID-19 vaccine. Measured with immunoSEQ multiplex PCR; TCRdb has only the in-frame clones, and not every one. The top ten clones hold 1.5% to 2% of a sample with roughly 150,000 clones, roughly nine tenths of them seen once. The sample was peripheral blood, taken on day 0 of AZD1222 vaccination. These receptors were collected from an adult in good health.

The chain links TRBV11-2 to TRBJ1-3, with D unresolved. The germline V gene encodes CDR1 SGHAT and CDR2 FQNNGV. V was cut by 10 bases and J by 0 bases, with 13 bases left in between. The CDR3 has 14 residues. The CDR3 reads CATQGRYSGNTIYF. In nucleotides, the CDR3 is TGTGCCACCCAAGGACGTTACTCTGGAAACACCATATATTTT.

V is TRBV29-1 and J is TRBJ1-2; TRBD1 aligns across 9 bases. With 6 bases clipped from V and 7 bases from J, the junction kept 12 bases outside the gene matches. The CDR3 loop spans 14 amino acids. Per the germline V gene, CDR1 is SQVTM and CDR2 is ANQGSEA. This CDR3 is CSVDLDRGGGGYTF. The CDR3 region has the DNA TGCAGCGTCGACTTGGACAGGGGAGGCGGTGGCTACACCTTC.

The chain carries TRBV2 and TRBJ2-2; 7 nucleotides agree with TRBD2. Germline V lookup: CDR1 SNHLY, CDR2 FYNNEI. The CDR3 sequence is 14 residues long. V was clipped by 6 bases and J by 7 bases; unmatched bases: 8. CDR3 sequence reads: CASRVRLAGGELFF. CDR3 in DNA: TGTGCCAGCAGGGTCCGGTTAGCGGGCGGGGAGCTGTTTTTT.

This rearrangement joins TRBV19 to TRBJ1-2; D is unresolved. The CDR3 covers 13 residues. The V gene lost 4 bases and the J gene lost 2 bases, with 8 bases spanning the gap. CDR1 and CDR2 from the germline V gene are LNHDA and SQIVND (reference sequence). The CDR3 here is CASSTLVNYGYTF. CDR3 DNA: TGTGCCAGTAGTACCCTAGTAAACTATGGCTACACCTTC.

V is TRBV7-2 and J is TRBJ2-7, with a tentative D call TRBD1 (5 bases). There are 13 residues in the CDR3. Germline CDR1 is SGHTA and CDR2 is FQGNSA. The V end was cut by 7 bases, the J end by 3 bases, with 13 bases between. CDR3 nucleotides: TGTGCCAGCACACCAGCAGGGCACTACGAGCAGTACTTC. It codes for CASTPAGHYEQYF.

This sequence joins TRBV5-6 and TRBJ2-7; D is possibly TRBD2 (5 bases). The CDR3 runs 14 residues. V was shortened by 3 bases and J by 0 bases, with 10 bases between the two germline ends. Looked up from germline, CDR1 is SGHDT and CDR2 is YYEEEE. The CDR3 here is CASSSLEGSYEQYF. Here the CDR3 DNA reads TGTGCCAGCAGCTCGCTTGAGGGCTCCTACGAGCAGTACTTC.

The V and J genes are TRBV7-6 and TRBJ2-6; 10 bases are a match to TRBD1. This CDR3 is 18 amino acids long. The J segment lost 2 bases and the V segment lost 1 base, leaving 5 bases of the junction unmatched. Germline V gives CDR1 SGHVS, CDR2 FNYEAQ. In DNA, the CDR3 is TGTGCCAGCAGCTTAGATAACGGACAGGGGGCTGGGGCCAACGTCCTGACTTTC. Translation: CASSLDNGQGAGANVLTF. Variable domain in full (rest from reference TRBV7-6 and TRBJ2-6): GAGVSQSPRYKVTKRGQDVALRCDPISGHVSLYWYRQALGQGPEFLTYFNYEAQQDKSGLPNDRFSAERPEGSISTLTIQRTEQRDSAMYRCASSLDNGQGAGANVLTFGAGSRLTVL.